This T cell receptor (beta chain) was retrieved from a study of shared clonotypes between healthy human individuals. Naivety among CD8 cells was defined by CD45RO negativity and positive CCR7 selection, thereby excluding terminally differentiated effector memory CD45RA+ cells. CDR3 length: 11 residues. The germline V gene encodes CDR1 SGHTS and CDR2 YDEGEE. V lost 2 bases, J lost 0 bases, and 0 bases lay in between. A word on this clone: Its antigen is unknown. Being one base from a much bigger clone, this may be a read error. Distinct nucleotide sequences in the sample also encode this CDR3.

Researchers divided each subset's genomic DNA evenly across several immunoSEQ plates. The table came from immunoSEQ multiplex PCR; TCRdb's copy has only in-frame clones and leaves some out. The profile shows hundreds of thousands of clones, approximately 96% of them singletons. Study-wide results and caveats: It was observed that roughly 5.4% of naive CD4 clonotypes were shared across several donors. It was the non-shared clonotypes that had lower generation probabilities than clonotypes shared by all four donors.

The sample was naive CD8+ T cells sorted from blood. V and J are TRBV5-8 and TRBJ2-7; D is unclear. This sequence originates from a woman in her 30s in good health. This CDR3 reads CASSFSYEQYF. Written as DNA, the CDR3 is TGTGCCAGCAGCTTCTCCTACGAGCAGTACTTC.